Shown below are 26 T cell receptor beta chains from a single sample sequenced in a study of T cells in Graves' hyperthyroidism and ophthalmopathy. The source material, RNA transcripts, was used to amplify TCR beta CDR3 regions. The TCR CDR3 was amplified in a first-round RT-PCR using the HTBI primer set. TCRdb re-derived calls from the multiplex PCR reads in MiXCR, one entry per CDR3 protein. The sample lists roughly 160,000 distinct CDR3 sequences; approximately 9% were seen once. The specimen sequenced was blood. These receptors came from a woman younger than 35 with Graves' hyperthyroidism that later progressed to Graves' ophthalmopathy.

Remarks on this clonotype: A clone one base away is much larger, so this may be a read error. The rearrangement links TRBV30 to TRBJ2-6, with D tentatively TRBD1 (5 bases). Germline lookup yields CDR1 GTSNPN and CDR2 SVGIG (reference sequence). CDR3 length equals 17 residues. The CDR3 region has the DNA TGTGCCTGGAGTGGGGCAGGGTCGAGCTCTGGGGCCAACCTCCTGACTTTC. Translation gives CAWSGAGSSSGANLLTF.

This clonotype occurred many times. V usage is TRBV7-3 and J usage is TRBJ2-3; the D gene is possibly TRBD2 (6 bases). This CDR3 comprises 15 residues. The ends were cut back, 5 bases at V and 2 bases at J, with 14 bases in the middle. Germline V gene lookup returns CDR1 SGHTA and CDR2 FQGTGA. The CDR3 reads CASSQHGGYTDTQYF. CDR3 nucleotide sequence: TGTGCCAGCAGCCAACACGGGGGATACACAGATACGCAGTATTTT.

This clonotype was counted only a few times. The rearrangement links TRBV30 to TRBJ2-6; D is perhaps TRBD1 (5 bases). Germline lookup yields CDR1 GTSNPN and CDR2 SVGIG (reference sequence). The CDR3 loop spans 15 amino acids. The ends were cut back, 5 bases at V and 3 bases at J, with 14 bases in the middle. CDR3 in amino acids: CAWAPRVGGANVLTF. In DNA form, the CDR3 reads TGTGCCTGGGCGCCCAGGGTCGGTGGGGCCAACGTCCTGACTTTC.

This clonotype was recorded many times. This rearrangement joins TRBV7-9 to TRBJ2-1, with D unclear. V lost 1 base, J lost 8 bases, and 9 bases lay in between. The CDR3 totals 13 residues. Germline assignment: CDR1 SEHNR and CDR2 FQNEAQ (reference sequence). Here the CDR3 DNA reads TGTGCCAGCAGCTTAGAAATGATGGATGAGCAGTTCTTC. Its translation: CASSLEMMDEQFF.

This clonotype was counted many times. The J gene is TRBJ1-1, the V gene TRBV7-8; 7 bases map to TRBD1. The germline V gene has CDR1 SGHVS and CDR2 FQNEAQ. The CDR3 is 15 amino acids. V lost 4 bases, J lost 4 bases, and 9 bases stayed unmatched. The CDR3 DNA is TGTGCCAGCAGCTGGTGGTCCCGGGACAGCACTGAAGCTTTCTTT. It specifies CASSWWSRDSTEAFF.

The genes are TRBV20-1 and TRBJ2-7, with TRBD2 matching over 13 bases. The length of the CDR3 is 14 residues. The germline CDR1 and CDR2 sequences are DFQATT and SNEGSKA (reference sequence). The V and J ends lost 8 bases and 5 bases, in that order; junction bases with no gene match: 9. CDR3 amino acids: CSTRTGTSGNEQYF. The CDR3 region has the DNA TGCAGTACAAGAACCGGGACTAGCGGGAACGAGCAGTACTTC.

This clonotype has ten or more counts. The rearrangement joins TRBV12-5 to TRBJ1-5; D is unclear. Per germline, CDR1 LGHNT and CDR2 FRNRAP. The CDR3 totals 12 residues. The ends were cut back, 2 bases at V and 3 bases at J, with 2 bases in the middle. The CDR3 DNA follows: TGTGCTAGTGGTTTGATCAATCAGCCCCAGCATTTT. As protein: CASGLINQPQHF.

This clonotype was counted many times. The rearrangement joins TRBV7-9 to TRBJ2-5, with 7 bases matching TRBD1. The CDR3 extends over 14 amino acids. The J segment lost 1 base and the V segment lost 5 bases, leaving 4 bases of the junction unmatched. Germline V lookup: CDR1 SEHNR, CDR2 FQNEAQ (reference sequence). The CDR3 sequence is CASSRHRGQETQYF. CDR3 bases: TGTGCCAGCAGCCGACACAGGGGCCAAGAGACCCAGTACTTC.

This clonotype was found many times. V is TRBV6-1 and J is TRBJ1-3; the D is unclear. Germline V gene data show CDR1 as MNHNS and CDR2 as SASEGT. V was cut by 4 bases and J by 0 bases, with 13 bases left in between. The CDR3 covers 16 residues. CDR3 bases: TGTGCCAGCAGTGGGCTACGGGGTAACTCTGGAAACACCATATATTTT. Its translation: CASSGLRGNSGNTIYF.

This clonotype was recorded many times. The CDR3 nucleotides are TGTGCCAGCAGTTCCGACCGACAGGGGTTGTACGGCTACACCTTC. It translates to CASSSDRQGLYGYTF. This rearrangement joins TRBV27 to TRBJ1-2; the match to TRBD1 covers 8 bases. Germline values: CDR1 MNHEY, CDR2 SMNVEV (reference sequence). Trimming removed 4 bases from V and 8 bases from J; junction bases left unmatched: 12. The CDR3 has 15 residues.

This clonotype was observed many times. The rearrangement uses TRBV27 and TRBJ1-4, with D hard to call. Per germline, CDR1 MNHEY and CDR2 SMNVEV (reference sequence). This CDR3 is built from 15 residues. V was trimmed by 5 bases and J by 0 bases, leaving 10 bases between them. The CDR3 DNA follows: TGTGCCAGCAGTCCCTATTCTGCAACTAATGAAAAACTGTTTTTT. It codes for CASSPYSATNEKLFF.

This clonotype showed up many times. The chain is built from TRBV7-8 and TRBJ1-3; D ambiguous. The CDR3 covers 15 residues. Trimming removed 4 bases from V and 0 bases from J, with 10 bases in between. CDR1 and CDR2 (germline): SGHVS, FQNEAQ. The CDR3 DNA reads TGTGCCAGCAGCTCCATGACCGTCTCTGGAAACACCATATATTTT. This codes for CASSSMTVSGNTIYF.

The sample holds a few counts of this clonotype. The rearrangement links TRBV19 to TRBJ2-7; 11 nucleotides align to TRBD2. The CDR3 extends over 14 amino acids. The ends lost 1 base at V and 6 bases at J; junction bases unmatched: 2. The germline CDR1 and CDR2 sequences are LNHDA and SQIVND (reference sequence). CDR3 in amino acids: CASSIVGTSGEQYF. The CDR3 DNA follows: TGTGCCAGTAGTATAGTTGGGACTAGCGGCGAGCAGTACTTC.

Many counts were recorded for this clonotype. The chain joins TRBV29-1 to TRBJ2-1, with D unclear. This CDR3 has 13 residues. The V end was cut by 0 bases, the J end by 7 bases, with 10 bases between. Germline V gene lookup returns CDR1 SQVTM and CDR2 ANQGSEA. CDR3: CSVEDRGLNEQFF. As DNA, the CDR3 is TGCAGCGTTGAAGATCGTGGGCTAAATGAGCAGTTCTTC.

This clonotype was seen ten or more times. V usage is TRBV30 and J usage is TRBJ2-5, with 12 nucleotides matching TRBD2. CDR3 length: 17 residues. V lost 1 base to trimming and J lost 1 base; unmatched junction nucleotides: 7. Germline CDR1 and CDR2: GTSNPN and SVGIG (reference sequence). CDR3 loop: CAWSEPSGGVSQETQYF. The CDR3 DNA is TGTGCCTGGAGTGAGCCTAGCGGGGGGGTGTCCCAAGAGACCCAGTACTTC.

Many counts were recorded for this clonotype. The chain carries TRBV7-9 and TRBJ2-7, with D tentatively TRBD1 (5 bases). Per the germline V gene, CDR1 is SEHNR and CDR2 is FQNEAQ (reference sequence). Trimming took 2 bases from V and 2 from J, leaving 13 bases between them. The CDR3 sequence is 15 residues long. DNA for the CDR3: TGTGCCAGCAGCTTACCCACCAGGGCGACCTACGAGCAGTACTTC. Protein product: CASSLPTRATYEQYF.

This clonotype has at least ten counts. CDR3 residues: CASSEAGTGSGELFF. The CDR3 DNA sequence: TGTGCCAGCAGTGAAGCTGGGACAGGATCCGGGGAGCTGTTTTTT. The chain couples TRBV2 to TRBJ2-2, with 8 positions matching TRBD1. Germline trimming cut 0 bases from V and 6 bases from J; bases unmatched to any gene: 3. CDR3 length equals 15 residues. Germline assignment: CDR1 SNHLY and CDR2 FYNNEI. Filled out from reference TRBV2 and TRBJ2-2, the complete variable domain reads EPEVTQTPSHQVTQMGQEVILRCVPISNHLYFYWYRQILGQKVEFLVSFYNNEISEKSEIFDDQFSVERPDGSNFTLKIRSTKLEDSAMYFCASSEAGTGSGELFFGEGSRLTVL.

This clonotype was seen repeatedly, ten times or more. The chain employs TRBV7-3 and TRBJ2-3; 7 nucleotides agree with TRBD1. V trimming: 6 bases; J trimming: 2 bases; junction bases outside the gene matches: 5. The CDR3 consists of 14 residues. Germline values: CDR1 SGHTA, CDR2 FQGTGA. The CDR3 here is CASSLTGHTDTQYF. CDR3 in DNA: TGTGCCAGCAGTTTGACAGGGCACACAGATACGCAGTATTTT.

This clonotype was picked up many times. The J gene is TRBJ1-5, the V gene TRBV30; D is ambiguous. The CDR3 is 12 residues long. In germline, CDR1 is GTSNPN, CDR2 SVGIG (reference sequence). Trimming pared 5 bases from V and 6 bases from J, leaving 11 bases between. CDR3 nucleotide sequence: TGTGCCTGGGGAAGGTCGGGTCAGCCCCAGCATTTT. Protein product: CAWGRSGQPQHF.

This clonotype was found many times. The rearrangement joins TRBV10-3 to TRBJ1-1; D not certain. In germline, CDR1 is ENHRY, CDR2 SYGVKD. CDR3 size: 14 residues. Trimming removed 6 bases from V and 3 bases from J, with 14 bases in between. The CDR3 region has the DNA TGTGCCATCAGCTCGCCCTCGGTAGACACTGAAGCTTTCTTT. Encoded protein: CAISSPSVDTEAFF.

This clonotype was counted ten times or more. This chain's CDR3 is CASSEVLGRTPVSYEQYF. The CDR3 nucleotides read TGTGCCAGCAGTGAAGTTTTAGGAAGGACACCGGTCTCCTACGAGCAGTACTTC. This chain joins TRBV6-1 and TRBJ2-7; tentatively, D is TRBD1 (5 bases). CDR1 and CDR2 from the germline V gene are MNHNS and SASEGT. V was cut by 1 base and J by 0 bases, with 19 bases left in between. This CDR3 comprises 18 residues.

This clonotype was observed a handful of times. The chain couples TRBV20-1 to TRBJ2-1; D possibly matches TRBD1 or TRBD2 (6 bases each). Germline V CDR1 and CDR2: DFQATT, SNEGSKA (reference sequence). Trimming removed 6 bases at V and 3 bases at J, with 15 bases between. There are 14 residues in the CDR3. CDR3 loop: CSARGRRGYNEQFF. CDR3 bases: TGCAGTGCCCGGGGGCGACGGGGCTACAATGAGCAGTTCTTC.

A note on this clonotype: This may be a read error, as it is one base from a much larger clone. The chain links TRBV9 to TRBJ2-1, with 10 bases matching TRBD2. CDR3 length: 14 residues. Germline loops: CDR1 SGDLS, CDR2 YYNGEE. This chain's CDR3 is CARSNLAGVGEQFF. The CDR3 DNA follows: TGTGCCCGCAGCAACCTAGCGGGAGTTGGGGAGCAGTTCTTC.

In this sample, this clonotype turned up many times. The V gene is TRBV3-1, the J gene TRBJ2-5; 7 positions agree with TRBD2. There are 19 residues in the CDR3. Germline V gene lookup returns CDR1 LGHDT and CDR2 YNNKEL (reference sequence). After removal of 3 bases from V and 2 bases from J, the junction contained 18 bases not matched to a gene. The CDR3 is CASSHPPVESGAEQETQYF. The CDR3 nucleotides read TGTGCCAGCAGCCATCCTCCCGTGGAAAGCGGGGCGGAGCAAGAGACCCAGTACTTC.

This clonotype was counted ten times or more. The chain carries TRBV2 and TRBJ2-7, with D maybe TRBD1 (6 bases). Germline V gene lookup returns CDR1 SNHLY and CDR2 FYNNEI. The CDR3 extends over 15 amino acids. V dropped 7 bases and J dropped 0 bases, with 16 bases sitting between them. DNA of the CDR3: TGTGCCAGCATGAGAGACCCGGACAGCTCCTACGAGCAGTACTTC. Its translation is CASMRDPDSSYEQYF.

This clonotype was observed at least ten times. The CDR3 DNA follows: TGTGCCAGCAGTTTCGCAGGGTCCGGGGAGCTGTTTTTT. It encodes CASSFAGSGELFF. The chain combines TRBV12-3 or TRBV12-4 with TRBJ2-2, with D tentatively TRBD1 (5 bases). Trimming took off 3 bases at V and 6 bases at J, with 8 bases between the two ends. The CDR3 contains 13 residues.